The entry that follows covers one T cell receptor (beta chain) sequence. Its antigen is currently unknown. These data come from a study of cytomegalovirus exposure and HLA in healthy donors. Looking at the study overall: Earlier work reported around 110 million unique TCR beta sequences from 150 million to 200 million T cells.

Study results and caveats: In vitro assays verified that three CMV-associated chains recognized CMV antigens specifically.

The CDR3 runs to 13 residues. Germline V CDR1 and CDR2: MNHEY, SVGAGI. After removal of 9 bases from V and 12 bases from J, the junction contained 10 bases not matched to a gene. The PCR ran on 60 Vbeta and 13 Jbeta primers. In the original analysis: Counted up in a later analysis, unique TCR beta chains came to about 80 million, with around 10 million shared. TCRdb's copy holds only in-frame clones and misses some; the assay was immunoSEQ multiplex PCR. That table supplies the V and J calls and clone size; D and trimming were determined from the DNA. Among approximately 220,000 clones listed, 82% were seen once.

The TCR comes from a man aged 35 to 55 in good health and CMV-seropositive. This chain joins TRBV6-5 and TRBJ2-1, with 11 bases that match TRBD2. Input material: PBMCs. The CDR3 spells CASNSGRGGWQFF. The CDR3 DNA sequence: TGTGCCAGTAATAGCGGGAGGGGAGGGTGGCAGTTCTTC.